These T cell receptor beta chains were read from a single sample in a study of cytomegalovirus exposure and HLA in healthy donors. Measured with immunoSEQ multiplex PCR; TCRdb has only the in-frame clones, and not every one. The sample has about 74,000 clones. Material for sequencing was PBMCs. The receptors were gathered from a female donor in good health and CMV-seropositive. Each CDR3 is given with its conserved first and last residue. The D gene is left open where the match is weak.

v_gene	len	j_gene	d_gene	CDR3nt	CDR3aa
TRBV5-1	16	TRBJ1-1	TRBD1	TGCGCCAGCAGCGGACGGGACAGGGTCTCCGGGGGTGAAGCTTTCTTT	CASSGRDRVSGGEAFF
TRBV18	18	TRBJ2-7	TRBD2	TGTGCCAGCTCACCAGTGGACTCTGGGACTAGCGGGACTTACGAGCAGTACTTC	CASSPVDSGTSGTYEQYF
TRBV7-8	14	TRBJ2-7	TRBD1	TGTGCCAGCAGCTTAAGGGACAGGGGGTACGAGCAGTACTTC	CASSLRDRGYEQYF
TRBV5-1	16	TRBJ2-4	TRBD2	TGCGCCAGCAGCCCGGGACTAGCGGGAGTCAAAAACATTCAGTACTTC	CASSPGLAGVKNIQYF
TRBV6-5	13	TRBJ1-1	-	TGTGCCAGCAGTTACTCGGGCCTCACTGAAGCTTTCTTT	CASSYSGLTEAFF
TRBV7-2	12	TRBJ1-4	-	TGTGCCAGCAGCTTACCCGGTGAAAAACTGTTTTTT	CASSLPGEKLFF
TRBV30	14	TRBJ1-5	TRBD1	TGTGCCTGGGGGGGACAGGGGGCGGGTCAGCCCCAGCATTTT	CAWGGQGAGQPQHF
TRBV29-1	15	TRBJ2-1	-	TGCAGCGTTGAAGGAGCGAGAGTATCCTACAATGAGCAGTTCTTC	CSVEGARVSYNEQFF
TRBV4-1	18	TRBJ2-6	-	TGCGCCAGCAGCCAAACCGGGGGACAGCTCTCTGGGGCCAACGTCCTGACTTTC	CASSQTGGQLSGANVLTF
TRBV27	17	TRBJ2-1	-	TGTGCCAGCAGTCCGCCGGCCGGGACATCGCCCTACAATGAGCAGTTCTTC	CASSPPAGTSPYNEQFF
TRBV4-2	22	TRBJ2-1	TRBD2	TGTGCCAGCAGCCAAGAAGGCCTTTGGCTAGCGGGAGGGAAAGACTCCTACAATGAGCAGTTCTTC	CASSQEGLWLAGGKDSYNEQFF
TRBV7-2	15	TRBJ1-2	-	TGTGCCAGCAGCTCCCCCGGCCAGGGAGGCTATGGCTACACCTTC	CASSSPGQGGYGYTF
TRBV9	14	TRBJ1-6	TRBD1	TGTGCCAGCAGCGTAGTCGGGACAGATTCACCCCTCCACTTT	CASSVVGTDSPLHF
TRBV28	14	TRBJ1-5	TRBD1	TGTGCCAGCAGTCTTGCAGGGGGTAGTCAGCCCCAGCATTTT	CASSLAGGSQPQHF
TRBV9	11	TRBJ1-1	-	TGTGCCAGCAGTTCTAACACTGAAGCTTTCTTT	CASSSNTEAFF
TRBV5-1	15	TRBJ1-1	TRBD1	TGCGCCAGCAGCCCCGAAGGACAGGGGAGGACTGAAGCTTTCTTT	CASSPEGQGRTEAFF
TRBV4-3	15	TRBJ1-1	TRBD1	TGCGCCAGCAGCCCCTCCGGGACAGTCAACACTGAAGCTTTCTTT	CASSPSGTVNTEAFF
TRBV5-6	16	TRBJ2-7	TRBD1	TGTGCCAGCAGCTTGGGACCCGGGACAGTTAACTACGAGCAGTACTTC	CASSLGPGTVNYEQYF
TRBV11-2	16	TRBJ1-3	-	TGTGCCAGCAGCTCTCTCAGGGAAAAAGCTGGAAACACCATATATTTT	CASSSLREKAGNTIYF
TRBV7-6	16	TRBJ2-7	-	TGTGCCAGCAGCTTAGATCCCACCGGCGGAGGGTACGAGCAGTACTTC	CASSLDPTGGGYEQYF
TRBV28	15	TRBJ2-5	TRBD1	TGTGCCAGCAGTCCACCGGACAGGGTGAGAGAGACCCAGTACTTC	CASSPPDRVRETQYF
TRBV6-4	15	TRBJ2-1	TRBD2	TGTGCCAGCAGCCCTACTAGCGGAGACTACAATGAGCAGTTCTTC	CASSPTSGDYNEQFF
TRBV9	15	TRBJ2-2	-	TGTGCCAGCAGCCCCAGGGCCACGGGCACCGGGGAGCTGTTTTTT	CASSPRATGTGELFF
TRBV28	16	TRBJ1-2	-	TGTGCCAGCAGTTTCGCGAGCCTCAAAAGGGGCTATGGCTACACCTTC	CASSFASLKRGYGYTF
TRBV30	13	TRBJ2-7	-	TGTGCCTGGAGCACCAGGGGATCCTACGAGCAGTACTTC	CAWSTRGSYEQYF
TRBV7-9	14	TRBJ1-6	TRBD1	TGTGCCAGCAGCCCTCGACAGGGGACTTCACCCCTCCACTTT	CASSPRQGTSPLHF
TRBV6-5	15	TRBJ2-1	TRBD1	TGTGCCAGCAGTTTAACAGGGGCAGGGAGCAATGAGCAGTTCTTC	CASSLTGAGSNEQFF
TRBV5-4	16	TRBJ2-1	TRBD2	TGTGCCAGCAGCTTGCGAGGACTAGCGGTTCTCAATGAGCAGTTCTTC	CASSLRGLAVLNEQFF
TRBV7-9	15	TRBJ2-2	-	TGTGCCAGCAGCTTGAAGCGGAGGAACACCGGGGAGCTGTTTTTT	CASSLKRRNTGELFF
TRBV9	18	TRBJ2-7	-	TGTGCCAGCAGCCCTTTAGCGGCCACGACCGCTTTCTCCTACGAGCAGTACTTC	CASSPLAATTAFSYEQYF
TRBV28	13	TRBJ2-7	-	TGTGCCAGCAGTATCGGCGGTCCCTACGAGCAGTACTTC	CASSIGGPYEQYF
TRBV6-6	14	TRBJ1-5	TRBD1	TGTGCCAGCAGTGAGAACAGGGGGAATCAGCCCCAGCATTTT	CASSENRGNQPQHF
TRBV28	15	TRBJ1-1	-	TGTGCCAGCAGTTTGGTAGGCGGCCTGAACACTGAAGCTTTCTTT	CASSLVGGLNTEAFF
TRBV4-3	17	TRBJ2-1	TRBD2	TGCGCCAGCAGCCAAGACGGAAGGCTAGCGGGATACAATGAGCAGTTCTTC	CASSQDGRLAGYNEQFF
TRBV19	16	TRBJ1-2	-	TGTGCCAGTAGTCCCCGTCGGACAGACCCTAACTATGGCTACACCTTC	CASSPRRTDPNYGYTF
TRBV11-3	12	TRBJ2-7	TRBD1	TGTGCCATTCAAGGGGGCGCGCTTGAGCAGTACTTC	CAIQGGALEQYF